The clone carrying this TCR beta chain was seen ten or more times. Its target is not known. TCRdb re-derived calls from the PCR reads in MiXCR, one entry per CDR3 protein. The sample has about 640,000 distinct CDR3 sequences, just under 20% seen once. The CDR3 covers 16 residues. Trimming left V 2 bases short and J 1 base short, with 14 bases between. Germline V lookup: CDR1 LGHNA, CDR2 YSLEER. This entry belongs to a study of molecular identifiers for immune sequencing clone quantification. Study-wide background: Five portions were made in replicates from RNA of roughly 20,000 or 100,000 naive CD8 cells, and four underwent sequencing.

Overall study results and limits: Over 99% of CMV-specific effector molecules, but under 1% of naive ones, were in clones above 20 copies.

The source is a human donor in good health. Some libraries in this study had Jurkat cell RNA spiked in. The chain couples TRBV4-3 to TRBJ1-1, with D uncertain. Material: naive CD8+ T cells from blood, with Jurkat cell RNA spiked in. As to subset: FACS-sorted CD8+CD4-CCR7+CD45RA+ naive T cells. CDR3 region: CASSQTNHGKNTEAFF. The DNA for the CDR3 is TGCGCCAGCAGCCAAACAAATCACGGAAAGAACACTGAAGCTTTCTTT.